This passage covers 20 T cell receptor beta chains from one sample sequenced in a study of blood T cells in healthy people across ages. PCR was performed a second time for roughly 6 to 12 cycles using a sample-barcoded 5' primer and a J-beta primer mix. TCRdb re-derived calls from the 5' RACE reads in MiXCR, one entry per CDR3 protein. The sample lists fewer than 2,000,000 distinct CDR3 sequences, approximately 39% occurring once. The specimen sequenced was blood. All receptors come from a human donor in good health.

This clonotype was recorded a few times. The V and J genes are TRBV2 and TRBJ1-5; D ambiguous. Germline lookup yields CDR1 SNHLY and CDR2 FYNNEI. V was pared by 5 bases and J by 2 bases, with 13 bases between. CDR3 size: 15 residues. The CDR3 sequence: CASSLSNPGNQPQHF. CDR3 coding DNA: TGTGCCAGCAGTTTAAGCAACCCGGGCAATCAGCCCCAGCATTTT.

The CDR3 reads CSAARGRGLVEETQYF. Written as DNA, the CDR3 is TGCAGTGCTGCAAGGGGGCGCGGACTCGTAGAAGAGACCCAGTACTTC. The J gene is TRBJ2-5, the V gene TRBV20-1, with 7 positions matching TRBD1. The CDR3 runs to 16 residues. The J segment lost 3 bases and the V segment lost 5 bases, leaving 15 bases of the junction unmatched. Per germline, CDR1 DFQATT and CDR2 SNEGSKA (reference sequence).

The chain recombines TRBV20-1 with TRBJ2-7, with D unclear. With 4 bases removed from V and 4 bases from J, the gap between germline ends came to 14 bases. The CDR3 spans 13 residues. Per germline, CDR1 DFQATT and CDR2 SNEGSKA (reference sequence). The CDR3 loop is CSAKDSSRYEQYF. The DNA of the CDR3 is TGCAGTGCTAAAGATAGCTCGAGGTACGAGCAGTACTTC.

This clonotype was seen only a few times. The rearrangement joins TRBV7-8 to TRBJ2-7; a weak D match, TRBD2 (7 bases). CDR1 and CDR2 from the germline V gene are SGHVS and FQNEAQ. There are 18 residues in the CDR3. V lost 2 bases to trimming and J lost 5 bases, with 25 bases between them. This CDR3 reads CASSLTAGATPLRDEQYF. The CDR3 region has the DNA TGTGCCAGCAGCTTAACCGCGGGGGCCACCCCTCTAAGGGACGAGCAGTACTTC.

The rearrangement links TRBV4-3 to TRBJ2-3; D call uncertain. V lost 3 bases to trimming and J lost 2 bases, with 6 bases between them. The germline V gene encodes CDR1 LGHNA and CDR2 YSLEER. The CDR3 sequence is 13 residues long. The CDR3 DNA follows: TGCGCCAGCAGCCAGCTGTTCACAGATACGCAGTATTTT. Encoded protein: CASSQLFTDTQYF.

This chain links TRBV12-3 or TRBV12-4 with TRBJ1-4; TRBD1 matches 9 bases. V trimming: 3 bases; J trimming: 4 bases; junction bases outside the gene matches: 9. CDR3 length: 17 residues. CDR3 sequence reads: CASSFGQGIEINEKLFF. The CDR3 coding sequence is TGTGCCAGCAGTTTTGGACAGGGGATCGAAATTAATGAAAAACTGTTTTTT.

The chain is built from TRBV29-1 and TRBJ2-2; TRBD2 aligns across 8 bases. J was trimmed by 6 bases and V by 4 bases; bases with no gene match: 4. The CDR3 is made up of 13 amino acids. Germline V gene data show CDR1 as SQVTM and CDR2 as ANQGSEA. The CDR3 reads CSVGTGGAGELFF. Here the CDR3 DNA reads TGCAGCGTTGGGACGGGGGGGGCCGGGGAGCTGTTTTTT.

This clonotype was picked up a small number of times. The chain carries TRBV20-1 and TRBJ2-1; TRBD2 matches at 9 bases. The CDR3 spans 17 residues. V shed 0 bases and J 2 bases; nucleotides not matched to a gene: 8. Per the germline V gene, CDR1 is DFQATT and CDR2 is SNEGSKA (reference sequence). The CDR3 nucleotides are TGCAGTGCTAGAGATCTTGGACTAGCGTTAACCTACAATGAGCAGTTCTTC. Amino acid sequence: CSARDLGLALTYNEQFF.

The chain links TRBV11-2 to TRBJ1-5; maybe TRBD1 (6 bases). The V and J ends lost 6 bases and 4 bases respectively, with 16 bases between them. CDR1 SGHAT and CDR2 FQNNGV come from the germline V gene. CDR3 length equals 15 residues. CDR3: CASRKRGSENQPQHF. The CDR3 DNA follows: TGTGCCAGCAGGAAAAGGGGGTCCGAGAATCAGCCCCAGCATTTT.

The CDR3 DNA sequence: TGTGCCACCAGCGGGGGTATCCCCCCCTACGAGCAGTACTTC. It specifies CATSGGIPPYEQYF. The chain has TRBV15 and TRBJ2-7, with D possibly being TRBD1 or TRBD2 (5 bases each). Trimming removed 5 bases at V and 2 bases at J, with 13 bases between. The CDR3 covers 14 residues. Germline-derived CDR1 and CDR2 are LNHNV and YYDKDF (reference sequence). Looking up the rest from reference TRBV15 and TRBJ2-7 gives the full variable domain: DAMVIQNPRYQVTQFGKPVTLSCSQTLNHNVMYWYQQKSSQAPKLLFHYYDKDFNNEADTPDNFQSRRPNTSFCFLDIRSPGLGDTAMYLCATSGGIPPYEQYFGPGTRLTVT.

The chain has TRBV28 and TRBJ1-6; 9 nucleotides align to TRBD1. CDR3 length: 14 amino acids. The J segment lost 14 bases and the V segment lost 2 bases, leaving 7 bases of the junction unmatched. Germline V gene data show CDR1 as MDHEN and CDR2 as SYDVKM. CDR3 nucleotides: TGTGCCAGCAGTTTAACCGGGACAGGGTCCACCCTCCACTTT. This codes for CASSLTGTGSTLHF.

This chain uses TRBV18 with TRBJ1-3; D perhaps matches TRBD1 (6 bases). The V end was cut by 2 bases, the J end by 0 bases, with 11 bases between. Germline CDR1 reads KGHSH; CDR2 reads LQKENI. This CDR3 contains 16 residues. In nucleotides, the CDR3 is TGTGCCAGCTCACCATCGGGGGCCCTCTCTGGAAACACCATATATTTT. Translation gives CASSPSGALSGNTIYF.

The chain combines TRBV20-1 with TRBJ1-2, with TRBD1 matching 9 bases. The CDR3 covers 17 residues. The J segment lost 1 base and the V segment lost 5 bases, leaving 14 bases of the junction unmatched. Per germline, CDR1 DFQATT and CDR2 SNEGSKA (reference sequence). The DNA of the CDR3 is TGCAGTGCTCCCCTTTTGGGACAGGGCAAGTTTAACTATGGCTACACCTTC. This encodes CSAPLLGQGKFNYGYTF.

This clonotype appeared a few times. This chain connects TRBV9 to TRBJ2-1; D is possibly TRBD1 or TRBD2 (5 bases each). Germline CDR1 reads SGDLS; CDR2 reads YYNGEE. This CDR3 contains 15 residues. Trimming took off 4 bases at V and 0 bases at J, with 11 bases between the two ends. The CDR3, as DNA: TGTGCCAGCAGCACTCAGGGAGACTCCTACAATGAGCAGTTCTTC. Translating gives CASSTQGDSYNEQFF.

This clonotype has a handful of counts. This chain joins TRBV12-3 or TRBV12-4 and TRBJ2-5, with TRBD2 matching 13 bases. After removal of 2 bases from V and 5 bases from J, the junction contained 5 bases not matched to a gene. This CDR3 region has 16 residues. In DNA, the CDR3 is TGTGCCAGCAGTTTATGGACTAGCGGGGGTCTGGAGACCCAGTACTTC. Its protein product is CASSLWTSGGLETQYF.

The chain combines TRBV11-2 with TRBJ2-7; 8 bases map to TRBD2. The closer fit of TRBJ2-5 to the DNA end suggests the J call may be wrong. The CDR3 totals 15 residues. Per germline, CDR1 SGHAT and CDR2 FQNNGV. Here the CDR3 DNA reads TGTGCCAGCAGCTACCACGGGGGGGCGGGGGAGACCCAGTACTTC. This codes for CASSYHGGAGETQYF.

This chain links TRBV3-1 with TRBJ2-7, with a possible D match to TRBD1 (6 bases). CDR1 and CDR2 (germline): LGHDT, YNNKEL (reference sequence). V dropped 4 bases and J dropped 2 bases, with 15 bases sitting between them. The length of the CDR3 is 15 residues. The CDR3 reads CASSPRPGATYEQYF. The CDR3 nucleotides are TGTGCCAGCAGCCCCCGGCCAGGGGCGACCTACGAGCAGTACTTC.

The genes are TRBV29-1 and TRBJ2-4; D ambiguous. The end of the DNA fits TRBJ2-7 better, so the J call may be wrong. The CDR3 consists of 13 residues. In germline, CDR1 is SQVTM, CDR2 ANQGSEA. CDR3 DNA sequence: TGCAGCGTTGACGGGCCGGGCTACCACGAGCAGTACTTC. As protein: CSVDGPGYHEQYF.

The chain couples TRBV20-1 to TRBJ2-1; TRBD2 agrees at 8 bases. The germline V gene encodes CDR1 DFQATT and CDR2 SNEGSKA (reference sequence). The CDR3 is 14 residues long. The V gene end was trimmed by 5 bases and the J gene end by 0 bases; junction bases not matched to a gene: 3. Written as DNA, the CDR3 is TGCAGTGCTGAGCGGGGGAGCTCCTACAATGAGCAGTTCTTC. This gives the protein CSAERGSSYNEQFF.

J is TRBJ2-1 and V is TRBV20-1, with 8 nucleotides matching TRBD1. This CDR3 spans 14 amino acids. The germline CDR1 and CDR2 sequences are DFQATT and SNEGSKA (reference sequence). The J segment lost 6 bases and the V segment lost 5 bases, leaving 9 bases of the junction unmatched. The CDR3 DNA is TGCAGTGCTCCTCGGACAGGGTTATTCAATGAGCAGTTCTTC. Its protein product is CSAPRTGLFNEQFF.